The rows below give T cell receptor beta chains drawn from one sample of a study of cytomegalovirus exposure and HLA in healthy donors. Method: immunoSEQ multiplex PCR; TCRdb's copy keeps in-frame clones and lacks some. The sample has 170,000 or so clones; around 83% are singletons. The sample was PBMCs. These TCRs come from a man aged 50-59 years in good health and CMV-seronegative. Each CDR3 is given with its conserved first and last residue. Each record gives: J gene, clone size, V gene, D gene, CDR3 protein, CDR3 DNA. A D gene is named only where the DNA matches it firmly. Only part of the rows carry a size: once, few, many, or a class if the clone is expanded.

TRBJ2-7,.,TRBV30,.,CACAGTYEQYF,TGTGCCTGTGCAGGGACCTACGAGCAGTACTTC
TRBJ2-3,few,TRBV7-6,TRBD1,CASGPGQGSDTQYF,TGTGCCAGCGGCCCGGGACAGGGATCCGATACGCAGTATTTT
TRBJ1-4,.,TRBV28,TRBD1,CASSPAGTGDEKLFF,TGTGCCAGCAGCCCGGCCGGGACAGGGGATGAAAAACTGTTTTTT
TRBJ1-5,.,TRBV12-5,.,CASGLVKGEGNQPQHF,TGTGCTAGTGGTTTGGTAAAAGGGGAGGGCAATCAGCCCCAGCATTTT
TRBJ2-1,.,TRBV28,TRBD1,CASSPGQGRRYNEQFF,TGTGCCAGCAGTCCGGGACAGGGGAGGCGATACAATGAGCAGTTCTTC
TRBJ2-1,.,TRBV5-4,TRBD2,CASKPGRGSYNEQFF,TGTGCCAGCAAGCCGGGGAGGGGTTCCTACAATGAGCAGTTCTTC
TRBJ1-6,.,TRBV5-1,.,CASSLVGGTSPLHF,TGCGCCAGCAGCTTGGTCGGGGGGACCTCACCCCTCCACTTT
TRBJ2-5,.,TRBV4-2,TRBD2,CASSQAQGAGGKETQYF,TGTGCCAGCAGCCAAGCCCAAGGGGCGGGGGGTAAAGAGACCCAGTACTTC
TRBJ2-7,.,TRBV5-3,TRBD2,CARSLGQRGGSYEQYF,TGTGCCAGAAGCTTGGGTCAGCGGGGGGGCTCCTACGAGCAGTACTTC
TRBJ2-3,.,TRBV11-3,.,CASSPGRITDTQYF,TGTGCCAGCAGCCCCGGGAGAATCACAGATACGCAGTATTTT
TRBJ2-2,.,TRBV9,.,CASSVRGGNTGELFF,TGTGCCAGCAGCGTCAGGGGCGGGAACACCGGGGAGCTGTTTTTT
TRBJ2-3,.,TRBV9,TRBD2,CASSPPAAGGPLYTQYF,TGTGCCAGCAGCCCTCCCGCGGCGGGGGGCCCACTGTATACGCAGTATTTT
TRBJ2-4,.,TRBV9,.,CASSVAQSAGLGIQYF,TGTGCCAGCAGCGTAGCTCAGTCGGCAGGCCTGGGCATTCAGTACTTC
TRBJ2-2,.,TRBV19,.,CASSIGPNTGELFF,TGTGCCAGTAGTATCGGTCCGAACACCGGGGAGCTGTTTTTT
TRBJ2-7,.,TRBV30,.,CAWSVSPTYEQYF,TGTGCCTGGAGTGTGTCTCCTACCTACGAGCAGTACTTC
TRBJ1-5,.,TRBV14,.,CASSLIYQPQHF,TGTGCCAGCAGCCTAATATATCAGCCCCAGCATTTT
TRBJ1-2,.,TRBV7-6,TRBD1,CASSLGQGNTNYGYTF,TGTGCCAGCAGCCTGGGACAGGGGAATACTAACTATGGCTACACCTTC
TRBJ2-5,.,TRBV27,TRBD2,CASSLSPDREGETQYF,TGTGCCAGCAGTTTATCGCCGGACCGGGAGGGGGAGACCCAGTACTTC
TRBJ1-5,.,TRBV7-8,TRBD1,CASSPRGQGAGSQHF,TGTGCCAGCAGCCCTAGGGGGCAGGGGGCTGGGTCCCAGCATTTT
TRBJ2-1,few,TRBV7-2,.,CASSPEPFSWNEQFF,TGTGCCAGCAGCCCGGAGCCCTTCTCTTGGAATGAGCAGTTCTTC
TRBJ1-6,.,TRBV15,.,CATSRDQFYNSPLHF,TGTGCCACCAGCAGAGATCAGTTTTATAATTCACCCCTCCACTTT
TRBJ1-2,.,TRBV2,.,CASSPSSLDYSF,TGTGCCAGCTCGCCGAGTAGCCTCGACTACTCCTTC
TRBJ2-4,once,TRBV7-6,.,CASSLETGYIQYF,TGTGCCAGCAGCTTAGAGACTGGATACATTCAGTACTTC
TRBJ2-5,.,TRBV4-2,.,CASSPRPDRKETQYF,TGTGCCAGCAGCCCTAGACCGGACAGAAAAGAGACCCAGTACTTC
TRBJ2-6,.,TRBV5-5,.,CASSARAPGEGANVLTF,TGTGCCAGCAGCGCCAGGGCGCCGGGGGAGGGGGCCAACGTCCTGACTTTC
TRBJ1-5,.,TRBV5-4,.,CASSRSPRRGSNQPQHF,TGTGCCAGCAGTCGTAGCCCGAGACGGGGGAGCAATCAGCCCCAGCATTTT
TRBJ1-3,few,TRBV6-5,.,CASRRTGLSGNTIYF,TGTGCCAGCAGAAGAACAGGGCTCTCTGGAAACACCATATATTTT
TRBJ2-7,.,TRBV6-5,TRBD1,CASSPDYRGLYEQYF,TGTGCCAGCAGTCCTGACTACAGGGGGCTCTACGAGCAGTACTTC
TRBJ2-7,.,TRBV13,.,CASSLGGNSYEQYF,TGTGCCAGCAGCTTGGGGGGAAACTCCTACGAGCAGTACTTC
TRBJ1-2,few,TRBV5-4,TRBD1,CASSLPGQGQSGYTF,TGTGCCAGCAGCTTGCCGGGACAGGGGCAGTCTGGCTACACCTTC
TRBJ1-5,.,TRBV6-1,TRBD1,CASSEGQGVLGNQPQHF,TGTGCCAGCAGTGAAGGACAGGGAGTTTTGGGCAATCAGCCCCAGCATTTT
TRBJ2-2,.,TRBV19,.,CASRTVPTATGELFF,TGTGCCAGCCGAACGGTCCCGACAGCCACCGGGGAGCTGTTTTTT
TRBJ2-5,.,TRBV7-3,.,CASSSTGFEAETQYF,TGTGCCAGCAGCTCTACAGGGTTCGAGGCGGAGACCCAGTACTTC
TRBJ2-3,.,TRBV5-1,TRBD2,CASSWGLGQDTQYF,TGCGCCAGCAGCTGGGGACTAGGGCAGGATACGCAGTATTTT
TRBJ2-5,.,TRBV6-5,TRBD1,CASISERGRQETQYF,TGTGCCAGCATAAGTGAAAGGGGGCGGCAAGAGACCCAGTACTTC
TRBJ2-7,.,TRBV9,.,CASSVVSGDEQYF,TGTGCCAGCAGCGTAGTATCGGGTGACGAGCAGTACTTC
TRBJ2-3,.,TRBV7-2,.,CASSSPGTIITDTQYF,TGTGCCAGCAGCTCGCCCGGGACAATCATAACAGATACGCAGTATTTT
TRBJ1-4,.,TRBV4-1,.,CASSLGGNEKLFF,TGCGCCAGCAGCCTGGGAGGTAATGAAAAACTGTTTTTT
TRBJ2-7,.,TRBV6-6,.,CASGQRRFSYEQYF,TGTGCCAGCGGACAAAGGCGATTCTCCTACGAGCAGTACTTC
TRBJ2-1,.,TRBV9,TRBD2,CASSEGLAGDYNEQFF,TGTGCCAGCAGCGAGGGACTAGCGGGGGACTACAATGAGCAGTTCTTC
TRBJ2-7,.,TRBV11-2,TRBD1,CASSDRVAHEQYF,TGTGCCAGCAGTGACAGGGTGGCACACGAGCAGTACTTC
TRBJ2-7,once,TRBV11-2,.,CASSRIRGSYEQYF,TGTGCCAGCAGCCGTATCAGGGGATCCTACGAGCAGTACTTC
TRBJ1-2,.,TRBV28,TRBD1,CASRLSDRGDGYTF,TGTGCCAGCAGACTAAGCGACAGGGGAGACGGCTACACCTTC
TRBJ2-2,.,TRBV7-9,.,CASSFSGRLKTGELFF,TGTGCCAGCAGCTTTAGCGGCCGGCTGAAGACCGGGGAGCTGTTTTTT
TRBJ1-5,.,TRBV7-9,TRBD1,CASSEGTGPQPQHF,TGTGCCAGCAGCGAGGGGACAGGGCCTCAGCCCCAGCATTTT
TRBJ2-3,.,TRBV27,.,CASSHPSTETSTDTQYF,TGTGCCAGCAGTCACCCCTCGACAGAGACTAGCACAGATACGCAGTATTTT
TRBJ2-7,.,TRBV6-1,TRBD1,CASSDLRDRGTYEQYF,TGTGCCAGCAGTGACCTCCGGGACAGGGGTACCTACGAGCAGTACTTC
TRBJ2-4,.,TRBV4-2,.,CASSQLAKNIQYF,TGTGCCAGCAGCCAACTAGCCAAAAACATTCAGTACTTC
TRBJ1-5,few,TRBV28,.,CASSLDTNSNQPQHF,TGTGCCAGCAGTTTAGACACCAATAGCAATCAGCCCCAGCATTTT
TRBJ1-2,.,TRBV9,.,CASSVANHGTSPYYGYTF,TGTGCCAGCAGCGTAGCGAACCACGGGACATCGCCCTACTATGGCTACACCTTC
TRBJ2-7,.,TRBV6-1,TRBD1,CASSEAAGQGGSYEQYF,TGTGCCAGCAGTGAAGCCGCGGGACAGGGAGGGTCCTACGAGCAGTACTTC
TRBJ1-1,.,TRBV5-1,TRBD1,CASETGAGTEAFF,TGCGCCAGCGAGACAGGGGCGGGCACTGAAGCTTTCTTT